The text below deals with one T cell receptor beta chain. This sample is drawn from a study of cytomegalovirus exposure and HLA in healthy donors. The repertoire was sequenced with immunoSEQ multiplex PCR; TCRdb's copy has only in-frame clones and lacks some. Here the sample spans 230,000 or so clones, around 88% being singletons. This CDR3 region has 15 residues. Germline V gives CDR1 MNHEY, CDR2 SMNVEV (reference sequence). Trimming took 5 bases from V and 5 from J; bases not matched to a gene: 9. The rearrangement uses TRBV27 and TRBJ2-7; 10 bases fit TRBD1. The sequenced sample consisted of PBMCs. This sequence was found in a woman younger than 30 in good health and CMV-seronegative. DNA for the CDR3: TGTGCCAGCAGTCCAATCCGGGACAGGGGAAACGAGCAGTACTTC. Residues: CASSPIRDRGNEQYF.